These T cell receptor beta chains were read from a single sample in a study of blood T cell repertoires in COVID-19. Sequenced by immunoSEQ multiplex PCR; TCRdb stores in-frame clones only, minus some. The sample lists hundreds of thousands of clones, about 87% occurring once. What was sequenced was PBMCs or T cells enriched from blood (not recorded which). The receptors were sampled from a woman in her 50s who had recovered from COVID-19. CDR3s leave out the opening cysteine and the closing phenylalanine or tryptophan.

cdr3_aa cdr3_length v_call
ASSPPGLAYPGNNEQF 16 TRBV18
ASSLLSTNTGELF 13 TRBV7-9
AWSLTEGETQY 11 TRBV30
ASKLAGGYEQY 11 TRBV5-1
ASSLSGTSGSVETQY 15 TRBV7-9
ASSQDLVRGKRDEQF 15 TRBV4-1
AISESQASEQF 11 TRBV10-3
ATSDLSPGANTGELF 15 TRBV24-1
ATLGTGLSPNNSPLH 15 TRBV28
SVEDPEAGGYT 11 TRBV29-1
ASIGGNYGYT 10 TRBV28
ASTRGVAGEKLF 12 TRBV6-5
ASSLAGQSNSPLH 13 TRBV5-1
ASSELLRGGELF 12 TRBV2
ASSETGSSNYGYT 13 TRBV6-2/TRBV6-3
ASSPGQNYGYT 11 TRBV19
ASSATGGIRWGYT 13 TRBV2
ASQGLAGKKTQY 12 TRBV7-6
ASIPGGVDTEAF 12 TRBV6-2/TRBV6-3
ASSPPARKGAWEQF 14 TRBV18
ASRPGQINTEAF 12 TRBV28
ASSLRGVLGAGDTQY 15 TRBV7-9
ATSRLAGEGGYEQY 14 TRBV15
ASSLGRHPNTEAF 13 TRBV7-2
AISVSNRLNTEAF 13 TRBV10-3
ATKGTGHNEQF 11 TRBV15
ASSLLSVGELF 11 TRBV7-3
ASSQSGLLNTEAF 13 TRBV4-2
ASSLPYGLAVDEQY 14 TRBV28
ATADGSGNYGYT 12 TRBV28
ASSLMGQLYGYT 12 TRBV13
ASSVMAGVQYEQY 13 TRBV5-4
ASSLSIRGRDRSYEQY 16 TRBV7-9
ASSPQGWVYGYT 12 TRBV18
ASSPRLVGDTQY 12 TRBV4-3
ASGGQGRGKAF 11 TRBV19
ASSGLAGVNFRTDTQY 16 TRBV19
ASSLSGSIDSPLH 13 TRBV5-1
ASKGTSGSYNEQY 13 TRBV6-5
ASSQDPGRGNTEAF 14 TRBV3-1/TRBV3-2
ATQPEQGKETQY 12 TRBV18
ASRTIIGGRHTEAF 14 TRBV27